The rows below give T cell receptor beta chains drawn from one sample of a study of T-cell reconstitution after alpha-beta-depleted transplantation in children. Using its own MiXCR run on the PCR reads, TCRdb lists one record per CDR3 protein. The table shows 300,000 to 350,000 distinct CDR3 sequences, with 15% to 20% occurring only once. Material: PBMCs, mostly from graft donor cells, obtained 360 days after TCRalphabeta/CD19-depleted stem cell transplant. The receptors derive from a male patient between 2 and 10 years old who had a stem cell transplant for acute lymphoblastic leukemia, so the T cells may come from the graft donor. CDR3s include the opening cysteine and the closing phenylalanine or tryptophan. The D gene is left open where the match is weak.

J: TRBJ1-2
V: TRBV28
D: TRBD1
CDR3: CATSNWDSSGDTHGYTF

J: TRBJ1-4
V: TRBV7-8
D: NA
CDR3: CASSLALGRASEKLFF

J: TRBJ2-2
V: TRBV6-5
D: NA
CDR3: CASSYSGVGGELFF

J: TRBJ2-7
V: TRBV10-3
D: NA
CDR3: CAISGGAIKFYEQYF

J: TRBJ2-5
V: TRBV20-1
D: TRBD1
CDR3: CSAITPDRVATQYF

J: TRBJ2-7
V: TRBV12-3/TRBV12-4
D: NA
CDR3: CASSSSQGPSYEQYF

J: TRBJ2-5
V: TRBV4-3
D: NA
CDR3: CASSQGRGVAQYF

J: TRBJ1-4
V: TRBV20-1
D: NA
CDR3: CSARPPTGRDEKLFF

J: TRBJ2-7
V: TRBV20-1
D: TRBD2
CDR3: CSATLPSGGPSEQYF

J: TRBJ2-7
V: TRBV5-1
D: NA
CDR3: CASSFYIGHSYEQYF

J: TRBJ1-1
V: TRBV29-1
D: NA
CDR3: CSVFYLGTDNTEAFF

J: TRBJ2-5
V: TRBV3-1
D: NA
CDR3: CASSQAPGLSTPEETQYF

J: TRBJ2-5
V: TRBV6-6
D: NA
CDR3: CASSYAEQETQYF

J: TRBJ2-1
V: TRBV12-3/TRBV12-4
D: NA
CDR3: CASSREGNEQFF

J: TRBJ1-5
V: TRBV29-1
D: NA
CDR3: CSVEVGSRNQPQHF

J: TRBJ1-5
V: TRBV5-1
D: NA
CDR3: CASSLGDYSNQPQHF

J: TRBJ2-3
V: TRBV7-7
D: TRBD2
CDR3: CASSLGIAGSTDTQYF

J: TRBJ2-5
V: TRBV7-2
D: TRBD1
CDR3: CASSLAGTEVETQYF

J: TRBJ1-1
V: TRBV12-3/TRBV12-4
D: NA
CDR3: CASSPLGLKGAFF

J: TRBJ2-5
V: TRBV28
D: NA
CDR3: CASSLWGRQETQYF

J: TRBJ1-2
V: TRBV12-3/TRBV12-4
D: NA
CDR3: CASSFAGPPDGYTF

J: TRBJ2-7
V: TRBV5-1
D: NA
CDR3: CASSLVSTSHEQYF

J: TRBJ2-7
V: TRBV11-1
D: TRBD2
CDR3: CASSLGAAVGSGSPYEQYF

J: TRBJ2-1
V: TRBV29-1
D: NA
CDR3: CSVLGVPSSYNEQFF

J: TRBJ2-7
V: TRBV2
D: TRBD1
CDR3: CASSEDRGTYEQYF

J: TRBJ2-3
V: TRBV4-1
D: NA
CDR3: CASSQDPLGGLSTDTQYF

J: TRBJ1-3
V: TRBV28
D: NA
CDR3: CASSWSWAADSGNTIYF

J: TRBJ2-7
V: TRBV6-5
D: TRBD2
CDR3: CASSYSGTSGSTKTNEQYF

J: TRBJ2-3
V: TRBV7-9
D: TRBD1
CDR3: CASFNPRQGMSTDTQYF

J: TRBJ1-1
V: TRBV7-2
D: NA
CDR3: CASSPSQGRTEAFF